This TCR beta chain was sequenced for a study of T cell responses to AZD1222 COVID-19 vaccine. The CDR3 contains 14 residues. The junction had 4 bases not matched to a gene; V was cut back by 3 bases and J by 4 bases. Germline assignment: CDR1 MNHEY and CDR2 SMNVEV (reference sequence). Clones were sequenced by immunoSEQ multiplex PCR, and TCRdb holds only the in-frame ones, with some missing. The sample shows 90,000 to 120,000 clones, more than 80% of them seen only once. This specimen was peripheral blood, taken on day 0 of AZD1222 vaccination. The receptor was derived from an adult in good health. J is TRBJ1-1 and V is TRBV27; the match to TRBD1 covers 8 bases. The CDR3 DNA is TGTGCCAGCAGTTTTAACAGGGGGGGCACTGAAGCTTTCTTT. Its protein is CASSFNRGGTEAFF.